This TCR beta chain was recorded in a study of cytotoxic CD8 clonotypes in ibrutinib-treated CLL. Study background: There were about a dozen relapsed/refractory patients and roughly 15 treatment-naive patients, and roughly 18 were IGHV unmutated. Study observations and caveats: Clonality rose at ibrutinib response, held steady in sustained remission, and fell toward baseline at progression.

Germline lookup yields CDR1 KGHSH and CDR2 LQKENI. The V gene lost 4 bases and the J gene lost 0 bases, with 10 bases spanning the gap. The CDR3 covers 15 residues. As for this clone: Antigen specificity is unknown.

Assay used: immunoSEQ multiplex PCR; TCRdb lists only in-frame clones, some missing. The sample lists approximately 90,000 clones, around 77% occurring once. The sample was PBMCs, taken after 24 months of ibrutinib treatment. The chain recombines TRBV18 with TRBJ2-1; D remains ambiguous. The TCR sequence derives from a human donor with chronic lymphocytic leukemia. CDR3 region: CASSRPGLSYNEQFF. DNA of the CDR3: TGTGCCAGCTCACGTCCCGGCCTCTCCTACAATGAGCAGTTCTTC. Supplemented by reference TRBV18 and TRBJ2-1, the full variable domain reads NAGVMQNPRHLVRRRGQEARLRCSPMKGHSHVYWYRQLPEEGLKFMVYLQKENIIDESGMPKERFSAEFPKEGPSILRIQQVVRGDSAAYFCASSRPGLSYNEQFFGPGTRLTVL.